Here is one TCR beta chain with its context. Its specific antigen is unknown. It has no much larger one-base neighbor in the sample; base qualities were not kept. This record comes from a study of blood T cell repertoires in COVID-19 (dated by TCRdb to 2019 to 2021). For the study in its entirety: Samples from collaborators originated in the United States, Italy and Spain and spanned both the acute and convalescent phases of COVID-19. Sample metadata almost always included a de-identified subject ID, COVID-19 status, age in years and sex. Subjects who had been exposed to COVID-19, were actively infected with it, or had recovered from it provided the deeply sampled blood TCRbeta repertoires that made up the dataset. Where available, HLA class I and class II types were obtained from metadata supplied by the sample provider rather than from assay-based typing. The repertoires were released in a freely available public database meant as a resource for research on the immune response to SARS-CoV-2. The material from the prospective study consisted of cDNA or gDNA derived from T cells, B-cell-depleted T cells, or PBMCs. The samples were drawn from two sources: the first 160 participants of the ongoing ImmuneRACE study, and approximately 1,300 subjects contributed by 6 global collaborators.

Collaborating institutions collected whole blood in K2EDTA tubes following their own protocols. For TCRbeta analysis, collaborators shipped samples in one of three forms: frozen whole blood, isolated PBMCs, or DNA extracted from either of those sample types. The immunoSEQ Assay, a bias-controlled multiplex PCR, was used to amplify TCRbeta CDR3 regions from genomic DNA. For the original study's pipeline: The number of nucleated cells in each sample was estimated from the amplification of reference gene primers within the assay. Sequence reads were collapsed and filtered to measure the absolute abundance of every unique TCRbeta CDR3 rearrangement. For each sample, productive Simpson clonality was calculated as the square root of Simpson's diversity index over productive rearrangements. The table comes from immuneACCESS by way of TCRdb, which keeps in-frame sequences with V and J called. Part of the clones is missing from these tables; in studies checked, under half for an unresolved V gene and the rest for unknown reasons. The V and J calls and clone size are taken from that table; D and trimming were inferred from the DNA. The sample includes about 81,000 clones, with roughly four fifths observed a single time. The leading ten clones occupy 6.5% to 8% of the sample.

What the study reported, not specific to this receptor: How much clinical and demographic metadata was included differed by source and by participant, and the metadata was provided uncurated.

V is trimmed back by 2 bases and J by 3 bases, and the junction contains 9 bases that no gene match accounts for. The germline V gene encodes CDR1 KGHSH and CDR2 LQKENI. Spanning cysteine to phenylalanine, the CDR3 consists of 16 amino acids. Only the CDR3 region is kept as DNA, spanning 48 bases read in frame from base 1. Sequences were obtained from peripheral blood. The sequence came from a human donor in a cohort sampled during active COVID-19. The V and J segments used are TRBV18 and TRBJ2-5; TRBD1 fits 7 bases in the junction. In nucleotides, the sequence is TGTGCCAGCTCACCAAGGACACAGGGGAGTAAAGAGACCCAGTACTTC. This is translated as CASSPRTQGSKETQYF. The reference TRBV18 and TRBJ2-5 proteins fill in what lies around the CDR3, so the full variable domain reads NAGVMQNPRHLVRRRGQEARLRCSPMKGHSHVYWYRQLPEEGLKFMVYLQKENIIDESGMPKERFSAEFPKEGPSILRIQQVVRGDSAAYFCASSPRTQGSKETQYFGPGTRLLVL.